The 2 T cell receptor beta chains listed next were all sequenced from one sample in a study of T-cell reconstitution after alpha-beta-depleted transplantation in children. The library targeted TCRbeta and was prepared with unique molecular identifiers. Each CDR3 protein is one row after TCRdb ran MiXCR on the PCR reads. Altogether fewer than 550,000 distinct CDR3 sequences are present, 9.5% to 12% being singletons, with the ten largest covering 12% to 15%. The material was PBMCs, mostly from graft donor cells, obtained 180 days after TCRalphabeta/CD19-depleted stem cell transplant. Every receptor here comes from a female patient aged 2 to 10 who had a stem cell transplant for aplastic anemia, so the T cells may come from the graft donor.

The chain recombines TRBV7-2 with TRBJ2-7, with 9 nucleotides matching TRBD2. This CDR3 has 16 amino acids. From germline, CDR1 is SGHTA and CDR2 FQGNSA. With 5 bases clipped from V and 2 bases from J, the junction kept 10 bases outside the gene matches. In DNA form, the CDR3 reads TGTGCCAGCAGCCTGGGGCCTAGCGGGACCGCCTACGAGCAGTACGTC. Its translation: CASSLGPSGTAYEQYV.

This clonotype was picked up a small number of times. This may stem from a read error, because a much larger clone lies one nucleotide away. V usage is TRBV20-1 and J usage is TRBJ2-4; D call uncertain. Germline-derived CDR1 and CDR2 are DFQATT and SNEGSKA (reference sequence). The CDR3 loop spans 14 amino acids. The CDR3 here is CSARTATIENSQYF. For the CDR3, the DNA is TGCAGTGCTAGAACGGCTACTATCGAAAACAGTCAGTACTTC.